This T cell receptor (beta chain) stems from a study of patients and donors after allogeneic stem cell transplantation. MiXCR, run by TCRdb on the RT-PCR reads, gives a single entry per CDR3 protein. The sample shows hundreds of thousands of distinct CDR3 sequences, 16% of them seen only once. This CDR3 is 15 amino acids long. Unmatched junction bases numbered 8, after V lost 3 bases and J lost 5 bases. Germline V gives CDR1 LNHNV, CDR2 YYDKDF (reference sequence). What was sequenced was blood, either unsorted or a sorted T cell fraction (not recorded which). The clonotype comes from a human donor who was either an allogeneic HSCT recipient or a stem cell or donor lymphocyte infusion donor (not recorded which). It is not recorded whose cells these are; they may come from a transplant donor. The V call is TRBV15, the J call TRBJ2-5, with 8 bases lining up with TRBD2. The CDR3 here is CATSRVLTSEETQYF. The DNA of the CDR3 is TGTGCCACCAGCAGGGTATTGACTAGCGAGGAGACCCAGTACTTC.